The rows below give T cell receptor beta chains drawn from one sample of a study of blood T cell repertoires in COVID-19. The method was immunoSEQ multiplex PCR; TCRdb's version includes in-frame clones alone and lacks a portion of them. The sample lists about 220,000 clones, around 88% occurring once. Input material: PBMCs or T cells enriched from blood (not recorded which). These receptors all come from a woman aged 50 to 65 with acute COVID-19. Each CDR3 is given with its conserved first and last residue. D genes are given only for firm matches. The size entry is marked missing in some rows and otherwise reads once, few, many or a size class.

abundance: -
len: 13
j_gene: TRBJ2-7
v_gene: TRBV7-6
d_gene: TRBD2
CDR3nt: TGTGCCACGACTAGCGGGACTTCCTACGAGCAGTACTTC
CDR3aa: CATTSGTSYEQYF

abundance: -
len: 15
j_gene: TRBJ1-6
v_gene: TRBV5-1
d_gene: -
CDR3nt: TGCGCCAGCAGCACGGGTGGTACGGATAATTCACCCCTCCACTTT
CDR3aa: CASSTGGTDNSPLHF

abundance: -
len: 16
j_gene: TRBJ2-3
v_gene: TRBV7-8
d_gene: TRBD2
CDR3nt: TGTGCCAGCAGCTCACTAGCGGGAGGGAGCACAGATACGCAGTATTTT
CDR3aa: CASSSLAGGSTDTQYF

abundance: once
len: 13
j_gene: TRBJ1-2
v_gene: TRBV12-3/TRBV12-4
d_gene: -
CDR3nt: TGTGCCAGCAGTTTATGGACGGCGGGAGGCTACACCTTC
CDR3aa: CASSLWTAGGYTF

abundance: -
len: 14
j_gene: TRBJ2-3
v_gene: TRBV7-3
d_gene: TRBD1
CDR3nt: TGTGCCAGCAGCGTGACAGGGGGTACAGATACGCAGTATTTT
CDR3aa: CASSVTGGTDTQYF

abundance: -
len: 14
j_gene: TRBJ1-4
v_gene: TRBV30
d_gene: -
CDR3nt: TGTGCCTGGACTATTTCGGGTTCAAATGAAAAACTGTTTTTT
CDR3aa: CAWTISGSNEKLFF

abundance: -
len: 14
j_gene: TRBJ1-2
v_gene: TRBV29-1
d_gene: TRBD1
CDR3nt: TGCAGCGTTGAAATGTGGGACAGGGGGTATGGCTACACCTTC
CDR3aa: CSVEMWDRGYGYTF

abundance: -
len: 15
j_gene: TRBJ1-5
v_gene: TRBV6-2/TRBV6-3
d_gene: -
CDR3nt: TGTGCCAGCAGTCCCCTGCGCAGTTCAGGCCAGCCCCAGCATTTT
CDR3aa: CASSPLRSSGQPQHF

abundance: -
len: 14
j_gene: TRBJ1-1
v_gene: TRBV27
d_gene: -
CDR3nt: TGTGCCAGCAGCAGGATAGACCGAGACACTGAAGCTTTCTTT
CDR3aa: CASSRIDRDTEAFF

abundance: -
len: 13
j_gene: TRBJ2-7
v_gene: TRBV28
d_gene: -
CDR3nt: TGTGCCAGTGGGAATGCAGGGCTCTATGAGCAGTACTTC
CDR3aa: CASGNAGLYEQYF

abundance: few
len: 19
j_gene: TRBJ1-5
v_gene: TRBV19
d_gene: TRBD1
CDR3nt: TGTGCCAGTAGTACCACCAGGTGGACAGGGGGCCGGGGCAATCAGCCCCAGCATTTT
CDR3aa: CASSTTRWTGGRGNQPQHF

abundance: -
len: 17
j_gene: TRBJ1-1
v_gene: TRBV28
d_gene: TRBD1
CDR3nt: TGTGCCAGCAGTTCATACCGACAGGGGGTGTCGAACACTGAAGCTTTCTTT
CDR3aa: CASSSYRQGVSNTEAFF

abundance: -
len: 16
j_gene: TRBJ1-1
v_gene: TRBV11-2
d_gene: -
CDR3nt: TGTGCCAGCAGCCGCTCCCGTGGGGGCCAGAACACTGAAGCTTTCTTT
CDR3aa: CASSRSRGGQNTEAFF

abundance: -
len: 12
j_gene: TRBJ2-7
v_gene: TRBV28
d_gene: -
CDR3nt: TGTGCCAGCACCACAAGCTCCTACGAGCAGTACTTC
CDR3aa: CASTTSSYEQYF

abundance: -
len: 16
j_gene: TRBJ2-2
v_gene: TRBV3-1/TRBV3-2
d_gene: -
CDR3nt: TGTGCCAGCAGCCCTGCGGGGGCGGGAAACACCGGGGAGCTGTTTTTT
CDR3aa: CASSPAGAGNTGELFF

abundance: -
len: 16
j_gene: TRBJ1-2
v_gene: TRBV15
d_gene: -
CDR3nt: TGTGCCACCAGCAGAGATTATGTTCAGGGCAACTATGGCTACACCTTC
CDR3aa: CATSRDYVQGNYGYTF

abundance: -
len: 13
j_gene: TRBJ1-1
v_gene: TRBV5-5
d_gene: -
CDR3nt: TGTGCCAGCATAATTCAGGGGAAGACTGAAGCTTTCTTT
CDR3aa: CASIIQGKTEAFF

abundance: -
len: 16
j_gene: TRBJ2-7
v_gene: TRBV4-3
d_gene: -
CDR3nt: TGCGCCAGCAGCCAAGACAGGGCGATTATCCTCTACGAGCAGTACTTC
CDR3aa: CASSQDRAIILYEQYF

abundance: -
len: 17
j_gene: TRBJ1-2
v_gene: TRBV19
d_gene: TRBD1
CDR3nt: TGTGCCAGTAGTCCCCTGGGTAATGGACAGGGGGCAGGGGGCTACACCTTC
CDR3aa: CASSPLGNGQGAGGYTF

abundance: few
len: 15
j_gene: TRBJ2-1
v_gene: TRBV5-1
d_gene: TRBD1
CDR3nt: TGCGCCAGCACCTGGGAAGGGGGCGTAAAGGGGGAGCAGTTCTTC
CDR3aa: CASTWEGGVKGEQFF

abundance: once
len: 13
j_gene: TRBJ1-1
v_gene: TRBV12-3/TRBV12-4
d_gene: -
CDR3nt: TGTGCCAGCAGTTCCCCCGTGAACACTGAAGCTTTCTTT
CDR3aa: CASSSPVNTEAFF

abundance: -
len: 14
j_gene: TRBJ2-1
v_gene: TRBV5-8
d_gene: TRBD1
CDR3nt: TGTGCCAGCAGCTACCTGACAGGGGGCGGTGAGCAGTTCTTC
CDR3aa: CASSYLTGGGEQFF

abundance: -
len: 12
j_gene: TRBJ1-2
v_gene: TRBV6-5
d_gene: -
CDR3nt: TGTGCCAGCGGAGGGCAGATTAACGGCTACACCTTC
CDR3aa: CASGGQINGYTF

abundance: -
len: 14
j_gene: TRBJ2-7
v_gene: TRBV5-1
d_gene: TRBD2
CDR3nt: TGCGCCAGCAGCCCCGGGACTAGCGTTTACGAGCAGTACTTC
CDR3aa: CASSPGTSVYEQYF

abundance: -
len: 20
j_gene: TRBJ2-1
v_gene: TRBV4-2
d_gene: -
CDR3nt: TGTGCCAGCAGCCAAGATCTAGCGCAAAGGTCGAGGTGGAGGAGGAATGAGCAGTTCTTC
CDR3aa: CASSQDLAQRSRWRRNEQFF

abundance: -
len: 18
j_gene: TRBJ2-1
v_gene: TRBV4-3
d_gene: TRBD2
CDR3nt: TGCGCCAGCAGCCGCAATGACCACGGGACTAGCGGGAGTAGTAGGCAGTTCTTC
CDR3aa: CASSRNDHGTSGSSRQFF

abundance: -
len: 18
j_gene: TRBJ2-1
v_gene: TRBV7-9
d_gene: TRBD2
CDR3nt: TGTGCCAGCAGCTTAGGGACGGACTCTGTAGCGGGACTTCATGAGCAGTTCTTC
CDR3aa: CASSLGTDSVAGLHEQFF

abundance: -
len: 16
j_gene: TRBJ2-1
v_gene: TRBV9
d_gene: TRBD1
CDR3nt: TGTGCCAGCAGCGGTGGGGACAGCCGTTTTATCGATGAGCAGTTCTTC
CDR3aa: CASSGGDSRFIDEQFF

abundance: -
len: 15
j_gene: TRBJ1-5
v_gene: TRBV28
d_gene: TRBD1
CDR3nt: TGTGCCAGCAGTCCCCGGACAGGGGCTAAACAGCCCCAGCATTTT
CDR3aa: CASSPRTGAKQPQHF

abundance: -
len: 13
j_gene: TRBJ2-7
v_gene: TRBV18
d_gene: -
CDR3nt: TGTGCCAGCTCACCACCCGACAGTTCCGAGCAGTACTTC
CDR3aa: CASSPPDSSEQYF

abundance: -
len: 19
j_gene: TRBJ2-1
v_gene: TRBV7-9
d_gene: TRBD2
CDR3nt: TGTGCCAGCAGCTCCCTGACTAGCGGGAATATTTGGTCCTACAATGAGCAGTTCTTC
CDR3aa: CASSSLTSGNIWSYNEQFF

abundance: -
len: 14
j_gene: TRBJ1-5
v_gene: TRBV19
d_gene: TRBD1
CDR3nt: TGTGCCAGTAGGCTGGGACAGGGTGGGCAGCCCCAGCATTTT
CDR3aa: CASRLGQGGQPQHF

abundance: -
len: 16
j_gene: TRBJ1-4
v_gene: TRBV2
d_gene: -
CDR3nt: TGTGCCAGCAGGGGGGGGATAGGACCTTCTAATGAAAAACTGTTTTTT
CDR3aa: CASRGGIGPSNEKLFF

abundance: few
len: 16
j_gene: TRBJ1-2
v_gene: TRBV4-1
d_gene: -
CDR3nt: TGCGCCAGCAGCCAAGATCAGGGCCGATTCCTCTATGGCTACACCTTC
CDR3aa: CASSQDQGRFLYGYTF

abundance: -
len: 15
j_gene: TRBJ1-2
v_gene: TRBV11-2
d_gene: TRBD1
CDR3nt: TGTGCCAGCAGCTCGGAGGGGACAGGGGGCTCTGGCTACACCTTC
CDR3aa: CASSSEGTGGSGYTF

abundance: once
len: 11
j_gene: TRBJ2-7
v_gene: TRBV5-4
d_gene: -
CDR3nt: TGTGCCAACACGGCGGGCTACGAGCAGTACTTC
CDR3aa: CANTAGYEQYF